The following is a T cell receptor (beta chain) sequence with its context. The data are from a study of radiotherapy plus CTLA-4 blockade in lung cancer. The CDR3 loop spans 17 amino acids. The V and J ends lost 6 bases and 2 bases, in that order; junction bases with no gene match: 9. Germline V gives CDR1 MDHEN, CDR2 SYDVKM. Sequenced by immunoSEQ multiplex PCR; TCRdb stores in-frame clones only, minus some. The data contain approximately 34,000 clones, roughly 71% of them singletons. It was focal radiation plus CTLA-4 blockade with ipilimumab that patients with chemo-refractory metastatic non-small-cell lung cancer received.

This receptor was taken from a human donor with non-small cell lung cancer who had stable disease on radiotherapy plus ipilimumab. The chain links TRBV28 to TRBJ2-6; TRBD1 matches at 8 bases. Here the sequenced sample was peripheral blood, taken from a patient treated with radiotherapy plus ipilimumab. CDR3 amino acids: CASSRYTQGAGANVLTF. The CDR3 DNA reads as TGTGCCAGCAGCCGATATACACAGGGGGCTGGGGCCAACGTCCTGACTTTC.